This TCR beta chain is drawn from a study of beta chain features in type 1 diabetes. Whole-study context: There were approximately 100,000,000 sorted cells examined across all samples. Study-wide results and caveats: Moderate but significant shortening of TCRB CDR3s was recorded in all four CD4+ subsets from Type 1 diabetes patients.

The entirety of the isolated RNA underwent reverse transcription, so expressed TCRB transcripts were sequenced. Assay used: immunoSEQ multiplex PCR; TCRdb lists only in-frame clones, some missing. The table lists 350,000 to 400,000 clones, approximately 16% of them singletons. Trimming cost V 3 bases and J 0 bases, with 12 bases left between them. From germline, CDR1 is KGHSH and CDR2 LQKENI. This CDR3 region has 16 residues. This clone was counted a few times. Its antigen is not known. The receptor comes from a young woman in good health. The chain uses TRBV18 and TRBJ1-3; D remains unclear. The source material was naive CD4+ T cells from blood. CDR3: CASSPMTKVSGNTIYF. Here the CDR3 DNA reads TGTGCCAGCTCACCTATGACAAAAGTCTCTGGAAACACCATATATTTT.